Below, 4 T cell receptor beta chains from the same sample are listed, as sequenced in a study of shared clonotypes between healthy human individuals. Data came from immunoSEQ multiplex PCR; TCRdb stores just in-frame clones and leaves some out. The repertoire consists of 530,000 or so clones, with about 80% occurring once and the leading ten covering under 15%. Sample: PBMCs. These receptors originate from a woman aged 40 to 50 in good health. Some clones in this sample may be carry-over from other donors' samples.

The gene calls are TRBV2 and TRBJ2-5, with TRBD2 matching 7 bases. CDR3 size: 15 residues. Unmatched junction bases numbered 10, after V lost 6 bases and J lost 3 bases. The V gene's germline CDR1 is SNHLY and CDR2 FYNNEI. Here the CDR3 DNA reads TGTGCCAGCAGCGAGGTTGGGGGGGTCGAAGAGACCCAGTACTTC. Translation: CASSEVGGVEETQYF.

The chain couples TRBV7-8 to TRBJ1-1; 8 bases are a match to TRBD1. Trimming removed 5 bases from V and 1 base from J; junction bases left unmatched: 12. Germline assignment: CDR1 SGHVS and CDR2 FQNEAQ. The length of the CDR3 is 17 residues. The CDR3 sequence: CASSQEGGDRTNTEAFF. Written as DNA, the CDR3 is TGTGCCAGCAGCCAAGAGGGGGGGGACAGGACGAACACTGAAGCTTTCTTT.

The gene calls are TRBV30 and TRBJ2-1; TRBD2 agrees at 8 bases. V shed 0 bases and J 0 bases; nucleotides not matched to a gene: 4. This CDR3 comprises 16 residues. CDR1 is GTSNPN and CDR2 is SVGIG in the germline V gene (reference sequence). CDR3 region: CAWSVSSGYSYNEQFF. The CDR3 coding sequence is TGTGCCTGGAGTGTATCTAGCGGGTACTCCTACAATGAGCAGTTCTTC.

This clone was detected only a few times. The chain employs TRBV5-1 and TRBJ2-3, with D uncertain. There are 14 residues in the CDR3. CDR1 and CDR2 (germline): SGHRS, YFSETQ. V dropped 0 bases and J dropped 2 bases, with 7 bases sitting between them. In DNA form, the CDR3 reads TGCGCCAGCAGCTTGGGAGACAACACAGATACGCAGTATTTT. Translation: CASSLGDNTDTQYF.